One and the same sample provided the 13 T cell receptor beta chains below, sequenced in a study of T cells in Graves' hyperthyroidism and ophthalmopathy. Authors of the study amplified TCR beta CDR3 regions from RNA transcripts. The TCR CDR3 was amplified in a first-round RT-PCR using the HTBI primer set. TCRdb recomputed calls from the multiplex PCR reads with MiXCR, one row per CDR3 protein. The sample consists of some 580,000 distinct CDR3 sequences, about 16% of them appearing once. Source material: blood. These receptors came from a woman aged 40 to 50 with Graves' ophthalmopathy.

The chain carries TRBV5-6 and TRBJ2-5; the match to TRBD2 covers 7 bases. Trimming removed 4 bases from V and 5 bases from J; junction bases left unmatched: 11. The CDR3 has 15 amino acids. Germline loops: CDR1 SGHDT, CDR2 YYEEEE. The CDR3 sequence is CASSSREGLGETQYF. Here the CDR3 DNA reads TGTGCCAGCAGCAGCAGGGAGGGCCTCGGGGAGACCCAGTACTTC.

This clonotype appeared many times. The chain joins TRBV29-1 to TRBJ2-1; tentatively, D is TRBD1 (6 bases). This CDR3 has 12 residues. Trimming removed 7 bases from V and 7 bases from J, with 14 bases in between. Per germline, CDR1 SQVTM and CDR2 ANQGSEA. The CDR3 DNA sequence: TGCAGCGCCTACAGGGCGAGGAATGAGCAGTTCTTC. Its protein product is CSAYRARNEQFF.

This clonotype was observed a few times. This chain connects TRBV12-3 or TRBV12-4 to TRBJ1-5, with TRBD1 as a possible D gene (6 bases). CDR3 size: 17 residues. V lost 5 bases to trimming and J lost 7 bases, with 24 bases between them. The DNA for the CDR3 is TGTGCCAGCAGTATTATTCTCGATCACAGGGTTAGCCAGCCCCAGCATTTT. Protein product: CASSIILDHRVSQPQHF.

CDR3 protein: CATSDLTEAFF. The CDR3 region has the DNA TGTGCCACCAGTGATTTAACTGAAGCTTTCTTT. The chain is built from TRBV24-1 and TRBJ1-1; D not certain. The CDR3 length is 11 residues. Germline V gene data show CDR1 as KGHDR and CDR2 as SFDVKD. The germline V and J ends were trimmed by 1 base and 5 bases, with 1 base remaining between them.

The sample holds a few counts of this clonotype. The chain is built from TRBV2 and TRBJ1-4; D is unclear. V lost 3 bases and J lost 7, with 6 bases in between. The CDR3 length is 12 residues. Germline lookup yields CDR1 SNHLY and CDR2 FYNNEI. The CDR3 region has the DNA TGTGCCAGCAGTGATCCGGGTGAAAAACTGTTTTTT. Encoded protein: CASSDPGEKLFF.

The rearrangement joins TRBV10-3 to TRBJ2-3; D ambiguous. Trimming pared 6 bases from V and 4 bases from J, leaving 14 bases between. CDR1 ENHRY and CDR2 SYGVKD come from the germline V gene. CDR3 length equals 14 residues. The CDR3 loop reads CAISDPLGADTQYF. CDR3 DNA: TGTGCCATCAGCGACCCTCTTGGGGCAGATACGCAGTATTTT.

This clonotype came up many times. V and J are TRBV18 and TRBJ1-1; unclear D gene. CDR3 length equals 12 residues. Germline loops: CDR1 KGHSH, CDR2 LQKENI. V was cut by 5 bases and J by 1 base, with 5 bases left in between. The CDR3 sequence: CASSGPNTEAFF. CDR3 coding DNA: TGTGCCAGCTCAGGACCGAACACTGAAGCTTTCTTT.

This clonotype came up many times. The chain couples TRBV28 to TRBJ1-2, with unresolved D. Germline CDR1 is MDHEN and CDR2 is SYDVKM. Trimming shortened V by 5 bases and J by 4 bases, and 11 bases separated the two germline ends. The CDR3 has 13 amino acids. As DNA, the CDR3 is TGTGCCAGCAGTCCTGCGACGACCTATGGCTACACCTTC. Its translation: CASSPATTYGYTF.

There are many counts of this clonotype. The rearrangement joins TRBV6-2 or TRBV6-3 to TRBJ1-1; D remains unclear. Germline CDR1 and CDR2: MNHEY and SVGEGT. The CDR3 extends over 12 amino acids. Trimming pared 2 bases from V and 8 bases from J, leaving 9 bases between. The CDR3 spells CASSYPQFEAFF. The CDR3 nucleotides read TGTGCCAGCAGTTACCCACAGTTCGAAGCTTTCTTT.

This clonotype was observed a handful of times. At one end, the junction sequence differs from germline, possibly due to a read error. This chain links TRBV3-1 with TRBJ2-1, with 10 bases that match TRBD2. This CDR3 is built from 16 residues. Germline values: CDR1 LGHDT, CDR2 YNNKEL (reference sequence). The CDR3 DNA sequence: TGCGCCAGCAGCCACAAACCTAGCGGGAGTGACAATGAGCAGTTCTTC. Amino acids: CASSHKPSGSDNEQFF.

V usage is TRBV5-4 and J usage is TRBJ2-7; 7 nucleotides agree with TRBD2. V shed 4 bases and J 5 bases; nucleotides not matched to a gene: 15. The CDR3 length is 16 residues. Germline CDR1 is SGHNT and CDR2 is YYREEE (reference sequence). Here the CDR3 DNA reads TGTGCCAGCAGCAAGGGAGGGGCGACTAGGGCCCACGAGCAGTACTTC. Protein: CASSKGGATRAHEQYF.

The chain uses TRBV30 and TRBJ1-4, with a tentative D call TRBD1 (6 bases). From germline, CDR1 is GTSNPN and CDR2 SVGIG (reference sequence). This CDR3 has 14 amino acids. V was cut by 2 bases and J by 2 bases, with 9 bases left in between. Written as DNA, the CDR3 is TGTGCCTGGAGTACAGGGACGACTAATGAAAAACTGTTTTTT. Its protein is CAWSTGTTNEKLFF.

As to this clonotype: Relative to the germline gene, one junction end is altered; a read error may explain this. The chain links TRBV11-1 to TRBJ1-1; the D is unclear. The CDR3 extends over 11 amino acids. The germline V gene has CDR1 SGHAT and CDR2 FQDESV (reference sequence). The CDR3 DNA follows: TGTGCCAGCAGTGAGGGCACTGAAGCTCTCTTT. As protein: CASSEGTEALF.